Shown below are 9 T cell receptor beta chains from a single sample sequenced in a study of shared clonotypes between healthy human individuals. Assay used: immunoSEQ multiplex PCR; TCRdb lists only in-frame clones, some missing. The sample holds roughly 770,000 clones, around 96% seen once. It was CD45RO-negative cells, positively selected for CCR7, that made up naive CD8 cells, with terminally differentiated effector memory CD45RA+ cells excluded. The sample was naive CD8+ T cells sorted from blood. These receptors came from a man aged 30 to 39 in good health.

This clone was seen a single time. The rearrangement links TRBV7-9 to TRBJ2-2; possible D gene TRBD2, 5 bases. Deletions cut 5 bases from V and 1 base from J, with 11 bases between. Germline V gene lookup returns CDR1 SEHNR and CDR2 FQNEAQ (reference sequence). There are 15 residues in the CDR3. CDR3 amino acids: CASSATEGNTGELFF. The CDR3 DNA reads as TGTGCCAGCAGCGCTACCGAGGGGAACACCGGGGAGCTGTTTTTT.

The chain combines TRBV15 with TRBJ1-5, with 8 bases identical to TRBD1. CDR1 and CDR2 (germline): LNHNV, YYDKDF (reference sequence). V gave up 5 bases and J gave up 6 bases; unmatched junction bases: 6. This CDR3 has 14 residues. The CDR3 sequence: CATSFGQGGQPQHF. CDR3 bases: TGTGCCACCAGCTTCGGACAGGGAGGTCAGCCCCAGCATTTT.

The rearrangement links TRBV14 to TRBJ1-2; D possibly corresponds to TRBD1 (6 bases). Trimming took off 1 base at V and 0 bases at J, with 15 bases between the two ends. CDR1 is SGHDN, CDR2 FVKESK, per germline. CDR3 length equals 17 residues. The CDR3 sequence: CASSQGAGEPSNYGYTF. As DNA, the CDR3 is TGTGCCAGCAGCCAAGGGGCAGGGGAGCCCTCTAACTATGGCTACACCTTC.

The chain employs TRBV6-5 and TRBJ2-1; 8 nucleotides agree with TRBD2. CDR1 is MNHEY, CDR2 SVGAGI, per germline. The length of the CDR3 is 15 residues. V was clipped by 5 bases and J by 0 bases; unmatched bases: 3. DNA for the CDR3: TGTGCCAGCAGTGCGGCGGGGGGCTCCTACAATGAGCAGTTCTTC. Translation gives CASSAAGGSYNEQFF.

The J gene is TRBJ1-1, the V gene TRBV7-9; a possible D gene is TRBD1 (6 bases). Germline V gives CDR1 SEHNR, CDR2 FQNEAQ (reference sequence). The CDR3 covers 18 residues. Trimming shortened V by 3 bases and J by 0 bases, and 20 bases separated the two germline ends. The chain's CDR3 is CASSFPDSQTFMNTEAFF. In DNA, the CDR3 is TGTGCCAGCAGCTTTCCGGACAGCCAAACGTTCATGAACACTGAAGCTTTCTTT.

The chain links TRBV27 to TRBJ1-4; 7 nucleotides agree with TRBD1. V shed 3 bases, J shed 7 bases, and the junction held 5 bases outside the gene matches. In germline, CDR1 is MNHEY, CDR2 SMNVEV (reference sequence). The length of the CDR3 is 14 residues. The CDR3 reads CASSLAGGSEKLFF. In nucleotides, the CDR3 is TGTGCCAGCAGTTTGGCAGGGGGGTCTGAAAAACTGTTTTTT.

The gene calls are TRBV4-2 and TRBJ2-7; 12 bases line up with TRBD1. The CDR3 covers 15 residues. Trimming at V came to 1 base and at J to 6 bases, leaving 4 bases not matched to a gene. CDR1 and CDR2 from the germline V gene are LGHNA and YNFKEQ. CDR3 nucleotide sequence: TGTGCCAGCAGCCAAGCCGGGACAGGGGGCGGCGAGCAGTACTTC. As protein: CASSQAGTGGGEQYF.

The chain uses TRBV29-1 and TRBJ2-7; the D gene is possibly TRBD2 (5 bases). The CDR3 runs to 11 residues. Germline V lookup: CDR1 SQVTM, CDR2 ANQGSEA. Between the trimmed V and J ends, which lost 4 bases and 1 base, there was a span of 5 bases. As DNA, the CDR3 is TGCAGCGTTGGGACTTCCTACGAGCAGTACTTC. Its protein product is CSVGTSYEQYF.

This chain joins TRBV7-9 and TRBJ2-1, with 12 bases lining up with TRBD2. The CDR3 is 13 amino acids. V dropped 7 bases and J dropped 12; count of bases not matched to a gene: 7. CDR1 SEHNR and CDR2 FQNEAQ come from the germline V gene (reference sequence). This CDR3 is CASKLAGGPGQFF. The CDR3 DNA follows: TGTGCCAGCAAACTAGCGGGAGGCCCTGGGCAGTTCTTC.